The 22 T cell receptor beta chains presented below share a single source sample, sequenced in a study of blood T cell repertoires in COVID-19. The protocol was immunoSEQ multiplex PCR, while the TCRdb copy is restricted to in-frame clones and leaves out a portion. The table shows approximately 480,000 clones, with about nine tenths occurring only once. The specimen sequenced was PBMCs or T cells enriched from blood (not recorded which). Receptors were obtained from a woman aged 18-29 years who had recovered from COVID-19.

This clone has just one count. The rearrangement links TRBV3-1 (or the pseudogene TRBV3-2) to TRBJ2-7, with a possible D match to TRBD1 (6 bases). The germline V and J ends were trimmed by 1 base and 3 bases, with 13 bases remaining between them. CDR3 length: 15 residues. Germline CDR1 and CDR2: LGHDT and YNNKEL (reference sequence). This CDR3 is CASSQGVAGDYEQYF. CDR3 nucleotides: TGTGCCAGCAGCCAAGGAGTGGCAGGGGACTACGAGCAGTACTTC.

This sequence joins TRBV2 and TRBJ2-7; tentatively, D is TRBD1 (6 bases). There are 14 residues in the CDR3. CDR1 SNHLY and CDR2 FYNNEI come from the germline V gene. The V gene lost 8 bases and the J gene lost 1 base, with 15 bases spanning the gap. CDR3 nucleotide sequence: TGTGCCAGCGCCAGGGGCCTTCTTTCCTACGAGCAGTACTTC. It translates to CASARGLLSYEQYF.

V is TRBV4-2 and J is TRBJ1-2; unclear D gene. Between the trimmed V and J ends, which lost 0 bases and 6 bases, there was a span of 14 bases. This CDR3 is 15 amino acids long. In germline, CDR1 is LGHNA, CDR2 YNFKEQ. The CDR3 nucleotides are TGTGCCAGCAGCCAAGAGAGGCGGGAGAACCATGGCTACACCTTC. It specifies CASSQERRENHGYTF.

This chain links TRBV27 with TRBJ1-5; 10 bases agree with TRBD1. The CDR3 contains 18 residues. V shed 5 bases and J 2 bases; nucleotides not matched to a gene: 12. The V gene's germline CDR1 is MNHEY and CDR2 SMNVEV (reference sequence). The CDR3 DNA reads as TGTGCCAGCAGTCAAATCGGGACAGGGGAAGGAGGCAATCAGCCCCAGCATTTT. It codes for CASSQIGTGEGGNQPQHF.

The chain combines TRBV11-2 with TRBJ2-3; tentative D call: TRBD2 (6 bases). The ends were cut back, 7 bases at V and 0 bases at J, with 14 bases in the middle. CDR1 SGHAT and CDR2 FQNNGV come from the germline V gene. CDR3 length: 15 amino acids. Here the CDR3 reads CASTVRGVSTDTQYF. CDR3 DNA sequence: TGTGCCAGCACCGTGCGGGGTGTGAGCACAGATACGCAGTATTTT.

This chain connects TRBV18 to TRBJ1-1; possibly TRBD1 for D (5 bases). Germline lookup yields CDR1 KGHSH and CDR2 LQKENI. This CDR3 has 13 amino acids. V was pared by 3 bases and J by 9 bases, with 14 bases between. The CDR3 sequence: CASSPDDGGKAFF. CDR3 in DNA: TGTGCCAGCTCACCGGACGATGGGGGGAAAGCTTTCTTT.

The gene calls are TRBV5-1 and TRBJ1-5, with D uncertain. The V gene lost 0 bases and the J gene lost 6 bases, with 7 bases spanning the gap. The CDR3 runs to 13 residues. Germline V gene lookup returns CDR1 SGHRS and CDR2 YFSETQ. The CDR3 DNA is TGCGCCAGCAGCTTGGAGTCGGGTCAGCCCCAGCATTTT. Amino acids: CASSLESGQPQHF.

CDR3 sequence (DNA): TGTGCCAGCAGCTTAGGTAGTACGACCTCCTCGCAGGGTGGCTACACCTTC. This gives the protein CASSLGSTTSSQGGYTF. The V gene is TRBV7-9, the J gene TRBJ1-2; the D gene is possibly TRBD1 (5 bases). Germline-derived CDR1 and CDR2 are SEHNR and FQNEAQ (reference sequence). This CDR3 contains 17 residues. V lost 1 base, J lost 7 bases, and 22 bases lay in between.

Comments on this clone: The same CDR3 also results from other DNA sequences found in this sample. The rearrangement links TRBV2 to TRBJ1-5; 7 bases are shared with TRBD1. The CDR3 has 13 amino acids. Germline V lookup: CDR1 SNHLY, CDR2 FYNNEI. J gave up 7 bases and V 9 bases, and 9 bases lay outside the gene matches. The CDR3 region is CASSRDRDQPQHF. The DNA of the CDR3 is TGTGCCAGTTCCCGCGACAGGGACCAGCCCCAGCATTTT.

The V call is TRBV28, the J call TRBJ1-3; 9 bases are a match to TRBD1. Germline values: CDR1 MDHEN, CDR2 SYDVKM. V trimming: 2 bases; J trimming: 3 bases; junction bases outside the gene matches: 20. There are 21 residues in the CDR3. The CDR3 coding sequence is TGTGCCAGCAGTTTAAGAACAGGACGGAACAGGGGGCGCGGTGGTGGAAACACCATATATTTT. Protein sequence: CASSLRTGRNRGRGGGNTIYF.

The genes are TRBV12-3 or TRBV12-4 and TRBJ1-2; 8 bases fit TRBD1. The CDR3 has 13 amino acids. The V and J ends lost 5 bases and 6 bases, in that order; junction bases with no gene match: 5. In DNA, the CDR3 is TGTGCCAGCAGTCAACAGGGGGTAGATGGCTACACCTTC. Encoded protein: CASSQQGVDGYTF.

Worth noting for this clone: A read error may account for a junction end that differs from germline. In DNA, the CDR3 is TGTGCCAGCAGCTTAACTAGCGGCCCGCACTTC. It codes for CASSLTSGPHF. The chain links TRBV7-9 to TRBJ2-7, with 8 bases matching TRBD2. The CDR3 is made up of 11 amino acids. Germline CDR1 reads SEHNR; CDR2 reads FQNEAQ (reference sequence). The full variable domain, completed using reference TRBV7-9 and TRBJ2-7, is DTGVSQNPRHKITKRGQNVTFRCDPISEHNRLYWYRQTLGQGPEFLTYFQNEAQLEKSRLLSDRFSAERPKGSFSTLEIQRTEQGDSAMYLCASSLTSGPHFGPGTRLTVT.

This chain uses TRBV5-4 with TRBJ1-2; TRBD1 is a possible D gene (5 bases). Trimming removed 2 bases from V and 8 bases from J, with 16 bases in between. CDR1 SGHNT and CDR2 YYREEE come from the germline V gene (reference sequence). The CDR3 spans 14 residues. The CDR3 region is CASSFRSQGSGYTF. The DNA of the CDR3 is TGTGCCAGCAGCTTCCGTAGCCAGGGATCAGGCTACACCTTC.

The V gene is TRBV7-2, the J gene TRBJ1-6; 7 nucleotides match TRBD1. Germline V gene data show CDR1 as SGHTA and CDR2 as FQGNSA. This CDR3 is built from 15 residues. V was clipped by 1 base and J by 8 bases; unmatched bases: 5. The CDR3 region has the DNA TGTGCCAGCAGCTTAGAGGCAGGGGGTCATTCACCCCTCCACTTT. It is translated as CASSLEAGGHSPLHF.

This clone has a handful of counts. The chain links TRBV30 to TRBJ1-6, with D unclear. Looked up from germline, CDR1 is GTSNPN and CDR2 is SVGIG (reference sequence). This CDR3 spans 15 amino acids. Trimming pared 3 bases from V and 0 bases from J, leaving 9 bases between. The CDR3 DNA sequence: TGTGCCTGGAGGCGGGGAAGCTCCTATAATTCACCCCTCCACTTT. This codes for CAWRRGSSYNSPLHF.

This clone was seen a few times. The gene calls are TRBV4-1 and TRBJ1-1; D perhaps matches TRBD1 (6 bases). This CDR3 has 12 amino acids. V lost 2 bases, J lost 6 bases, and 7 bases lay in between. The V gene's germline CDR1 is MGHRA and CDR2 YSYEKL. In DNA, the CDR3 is TGCGCCAGCAGCCAAACAGGGTCTGAAGCTTTCTTT. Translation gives CASSQTGSEAFF.

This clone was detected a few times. CDR3 protein: CASSSGLSGNTIYF. The CDR3 nucleotides read TGTGCCAGCAGCTCCGGTCTCTCTGGAAACACCATATATTTT. The chain has TRBV7-9 and TRBJ1-3; D gene ambiguous. The CDR3 is 14 residues long. V was pared by 4 bases and J by 0 bases, with 7 bases between. Germline V gene sequence: CDR1 SEHNR, CDR2 FQNEAQ (reference sequence).

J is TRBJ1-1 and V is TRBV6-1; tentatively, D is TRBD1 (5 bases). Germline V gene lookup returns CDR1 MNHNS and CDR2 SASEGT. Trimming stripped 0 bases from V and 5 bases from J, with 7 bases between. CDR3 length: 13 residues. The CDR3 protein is CASSEAAGTEAFF. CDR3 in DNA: TGTGCCAGCAGTGAAGCTGCAGGGACTGAAGCTTTCTTT.

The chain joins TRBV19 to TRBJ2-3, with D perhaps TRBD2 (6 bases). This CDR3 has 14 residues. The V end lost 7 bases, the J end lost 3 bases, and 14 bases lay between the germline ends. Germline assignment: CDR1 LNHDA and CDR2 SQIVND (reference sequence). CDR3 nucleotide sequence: TGTGCCAGTAAGACCGGGACTTCTACAGATACGCAGTATTTT. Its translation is CASKTGTSTDTQYF.

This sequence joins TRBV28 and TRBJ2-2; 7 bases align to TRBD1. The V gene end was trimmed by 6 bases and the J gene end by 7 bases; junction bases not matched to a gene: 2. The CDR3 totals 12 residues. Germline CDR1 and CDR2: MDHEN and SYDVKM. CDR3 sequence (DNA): TGTGCCAGCAGGTCAGGGGGCGGGGAGCTGTTTTTT. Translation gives CASRSGGGELFF.

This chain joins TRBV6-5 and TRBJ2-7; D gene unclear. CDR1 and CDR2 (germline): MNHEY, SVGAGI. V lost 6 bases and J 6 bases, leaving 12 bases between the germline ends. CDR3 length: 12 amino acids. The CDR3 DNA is TGTGCCAGCAGCCGGAGCCTTTCCGAGCAGTACTTC. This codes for CASSRSLSEQYF.

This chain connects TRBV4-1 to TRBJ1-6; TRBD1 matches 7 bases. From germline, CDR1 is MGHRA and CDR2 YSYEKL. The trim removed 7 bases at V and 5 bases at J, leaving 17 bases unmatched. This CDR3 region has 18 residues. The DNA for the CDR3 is TGCGCCAGCACCTTACAATACCGGACAGGAGAAAATAATTCACCCCTCCACTTT. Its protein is CASTLQYRTGENNSPLHF.